The clone carrying this T cell receptor beta chain appeared once. Its antigen is unknown. The data were obtained in a study of vaccination effects on CD4 cells after COVID-19. The CDR3 is 14 amino acids. Germline V gives CDR1 SGHTA, CDR2 FQGTGA. With 2 bases clipped from V and 6 bases from J, the junction kept 2 bases outside the gene matches. Only in-frame clones appear in the TCRdb table, and some are missing; sequencing was by immunoSEQ multiplex PCR. The sample consists of about 45,000 clones, around four fifths of them appearing once. On approximately day 9 of culture, CD4+ T cells were separated out. PCR showed that the person got SARS-CoV-2 infection at some point between March and December 2020. Study-level points and caveats: Infection- and vaccine-induced clones contracted markedly late after vaccination.

The origin of this receptor is a human donor who had a prior SARS-CoV-2 infection. This specimen was CD4+ T cells from PBMCs cultured without peptide, taken before COVID-19 vaccination. The rearrangement joins TRBV7-3 to TRBJ2-2; 8 bases match TRBD1. The CDR3 DNA sequence: TGTGCCAGCAGCTTAGTGGGACAGGCCGGGGAGCTGTTTTTT. Its protein product is CASSLVGQAGELFF.